This T cell receptor (beta chain) was sequenced for a study of beta chain features in type 1 diabetes (dated by TCRdb to the late 2010s). As for the study more broadly: Patients and healthy donors did not differ in mean age, gender distribution, total cell number or subset yield. Across all samples, around 100 million sorted cells were examined, and cell number per subset correlated strongly with RNA yield. The study compared the TCRB repertoires of sorted circulating CD4+ T cell subsets in recently diagnosed type 1 diabetes patients with those in matched healthy donors. Regulatory and stem cell-like memory subsets were isolated from only 8 patients and 8 healthy donors, whereas naive and central memory subsets came from all 30 or so donors. Overall study results and their limits: A moderate but significant shortening of TCRB CDR3 length was observed in type 1 diabetes patients in all four CD4+ subsets. Naive, central memory and regulatory TCRB repertoires appeared to be more similar among patients than among healthy donors. At VDJ recombination sites, patients with type 1 diabetes made fewer insertions and deleted more nucleotides, a pattern implying thymic rearrangement abnormalities. Because small numbers of individuals were included in the HLA sub-analyses, any influence of HLA type on TCRB rearrangement was left unresolved. PCR might favor shorter templates, but patient and control samples were amplified and corrected together, so any skew would affect both groups equally. Because cDNA was sequenced instead of genomic DNA, highly expressing activated cells could be over-represented, though the groups showed no difference in activation or CD3 levels.

The High Capacity cDNA Reverse Transcription Kit was used to reverse transcribe all of the isolated RNA, meaning that expressed TCRB transcripts were what got sequenced. Deep immunoSEQ sequencing was performed on naive, central memory and regulatory T cell samples, with an average of about 3.57 million total reads per sample. Sorted cells were lysed in RLT buffer, and RNA was extracted using DNase-treated RNeasy Micro or Mini kits according to cell number. To prevent cross-contamination, each cell subset was processed individually, whereas patient and healthy donor samples were processed jointly. TCRB sequences were amplified from cDNA with the immunoSEQ multiplex PCR, producing 87-bp fragments spanning the CDR3 region. Sequencing of the amplicons was done on the Illumina HiSeq platform. Per the authors' processing: PCR bias was corrected computationally using synthetic template baselines, and reads within Hamming distance 2 were collapsed, with unmergeable singletons discarded. Reads were aligned against IMGT so that V, D and J genes, CDR3 length and insertions or deletions at six rearrangement sites could be assigned. Within each subset, clonotype counts were normalized to the number of sorted cells before true diversity and Gini coefficients were calculated with the tcR R package. Repertoire sharing was quantified using the overlap coefficient calculated on TCRB nucleotide sequences. TCRdb carries this immuneACCESS record with in-frame sequences only. Its versions omit some clonotypes, under half of them owing to an unresolved V gene in the studies checked, with the rest unexplained. V and J calls and clone size follow that table, whereas D and trimming were derived from the DNA. The sample yields some 220,000 clones; under 13% were counted once. The ten most abundant clones make up approximately 1.3% of the sample.

The germline V gene gives CDR1 as MGHDK and CDR2 as SYGVNS. V trim: 3 bases; J trim: 3 bases; unmatched bases: 8. Including cysteine and phenylalanine, the CDR3 has 15 amino acids. Only CDR3 DNA is held: 45 bases, read in frame from base 1. This clone was observed a handful of times. The specificity of this receptor is unknown. No clone much larger than this one lies a single base away; base qualities are absent. A single peripheral blood draw of 90 to 150 mL on average was collected from each donor into heparinised tubes. A BD FACSAria II was used to sort naive, central memory, regulatory and stem cell-like memory CD4+ T cells with a panel that included CD45RO, CCR7, CD25, CD127, CD95 and CD27. All sorted populations exceeded 95% purity. PBMCs were separated immediately by Lymphoprep density gradient centrifugation and were stained directly, without being cultured. So that batch effects would be minimized, each experiment stained and sorted samples in pairs, pairing one healthy donor with one patient.

This sequence uses TRBV25-1 and TRBJ2-7, with 7 bases in between that match TRBD1. This sequence was found in a man aged 18 to 35 in good health. Input material: central memory CD4+ T cells from blood. The nucleotide sequence reads TGTGCCAGCAGTGACCAGAGCCGGGACAGCTACGAGCAGTACTTC. It encodes CASSDQSRDSYEQYF.